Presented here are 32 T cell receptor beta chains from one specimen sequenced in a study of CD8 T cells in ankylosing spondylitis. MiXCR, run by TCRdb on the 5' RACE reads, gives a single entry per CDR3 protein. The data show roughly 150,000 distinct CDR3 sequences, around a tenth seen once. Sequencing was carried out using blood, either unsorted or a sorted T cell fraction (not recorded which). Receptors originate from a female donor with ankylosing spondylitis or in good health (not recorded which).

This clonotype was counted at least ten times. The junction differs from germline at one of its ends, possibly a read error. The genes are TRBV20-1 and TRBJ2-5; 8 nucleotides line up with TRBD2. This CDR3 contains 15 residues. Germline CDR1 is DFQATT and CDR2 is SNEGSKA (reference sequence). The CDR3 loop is CSARDGSGAQETQYF. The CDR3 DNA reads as TGCAGTGCTCGAGACGGTAGCGGGGCCCAAGAGACCCAGTACTTC.

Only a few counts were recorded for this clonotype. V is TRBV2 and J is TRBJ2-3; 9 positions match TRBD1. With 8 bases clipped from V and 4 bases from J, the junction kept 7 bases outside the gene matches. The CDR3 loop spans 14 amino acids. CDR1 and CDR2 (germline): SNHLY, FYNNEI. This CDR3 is CASGEGQGADTQYF. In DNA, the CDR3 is TGTGCCAGCGGGGAGGGACAGGGTGCAGATACGCAGTATTTT. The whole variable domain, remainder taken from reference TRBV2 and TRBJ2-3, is EPEVTQTPSHQVTQMGQEVILRCVPISNHLYFYWYRQILGQKVEFLVSFYNNEISEKSEIFDDQFSVERPDGSNFTLKIRSTKLEDSAMYFCASGEGQGADTQYFGPGTRLTVL.

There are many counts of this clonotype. The CDR3 region is CASSFGLMEAFF. DNA of the CDR3: TGTGCCAGCAGTTTTGGGCTCATGGAAGCTTTCTTT. V gene TRBV12-3 or TRBV12-4 combines with J gene TRBJ1-1; no definite D call. This CDR3 spans 12 amino acids. Between the trimmed V and J ends, which lost 3 bases and 8 bases, there was a span of 10 bases.

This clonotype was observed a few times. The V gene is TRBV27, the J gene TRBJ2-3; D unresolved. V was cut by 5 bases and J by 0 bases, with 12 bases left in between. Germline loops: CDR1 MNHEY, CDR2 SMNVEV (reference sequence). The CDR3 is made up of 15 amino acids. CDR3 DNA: TGTGCCAGCAGTCCCCAAGCCCCTAGCACAGATACGCAGTATTTT. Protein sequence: CASSPQAPSTDTQYF.

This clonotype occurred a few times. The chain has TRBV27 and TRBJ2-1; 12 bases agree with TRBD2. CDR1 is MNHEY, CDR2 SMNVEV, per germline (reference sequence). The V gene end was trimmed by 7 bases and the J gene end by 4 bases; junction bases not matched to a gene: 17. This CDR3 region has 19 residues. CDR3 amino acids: CASTSIGAPGLAGYNEQFF. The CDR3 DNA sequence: TGTGCCAGCACCTCCATTGGGGCCCCCGGACTAGCGGGATACAATGAGCAGTTCTTC.

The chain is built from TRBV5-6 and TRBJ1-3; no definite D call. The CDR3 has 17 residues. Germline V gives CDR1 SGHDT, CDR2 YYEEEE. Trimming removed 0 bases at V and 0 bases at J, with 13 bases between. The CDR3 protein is CASSLDRKLYSGNTIYF. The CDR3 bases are TGTGCCAGCAGCTTGGACAGAAAGCTATACTCTGGAAACACCATATATTTT. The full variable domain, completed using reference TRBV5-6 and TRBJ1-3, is DAGVTQSPTHLIKTRGQQVTLRCSPKSGHDTVSWYQQALGQGPQFIFQYYEEEERQRGNFPDRFSGHQFPNYSSELNVNALLLGDSALYLCASSLDRKLYSGNTIYFGEGSWLTVV.

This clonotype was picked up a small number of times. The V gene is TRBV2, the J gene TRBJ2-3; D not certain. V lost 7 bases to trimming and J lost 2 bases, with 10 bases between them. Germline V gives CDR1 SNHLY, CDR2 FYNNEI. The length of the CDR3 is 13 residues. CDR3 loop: CASKRFFTDTQYF. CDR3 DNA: TGTGCCAGCAAAAGGTTCTTCACAGATACGCAGTATTTT.

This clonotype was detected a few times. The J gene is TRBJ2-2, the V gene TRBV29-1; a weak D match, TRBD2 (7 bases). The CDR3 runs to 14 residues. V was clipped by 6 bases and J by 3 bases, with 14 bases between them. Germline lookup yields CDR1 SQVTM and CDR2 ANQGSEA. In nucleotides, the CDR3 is TGCAGCGTAGAGGGGGGGCCGGACACCGGGGAGCTGTTTTTT. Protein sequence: CSVEGGPDTGELFF.

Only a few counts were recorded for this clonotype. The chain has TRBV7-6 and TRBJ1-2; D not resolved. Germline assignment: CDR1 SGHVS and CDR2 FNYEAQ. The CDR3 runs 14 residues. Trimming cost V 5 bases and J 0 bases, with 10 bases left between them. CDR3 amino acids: CASSPRAANYGYTF. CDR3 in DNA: TGTGCCAGCAGCCCTAGGGCAGCTAACTATGGCTACACCTTC. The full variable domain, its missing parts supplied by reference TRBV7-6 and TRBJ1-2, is GAGVSQSPRYKVTKRGQDVALRCDPISGHVSLYWYRQALGQGPEFLTYFNYEAQQDKSGLPNDRFSAERPEGSISTLTIQRTEQRDSAMYRCASSPRAANYGYTFGSGTRLTVV.

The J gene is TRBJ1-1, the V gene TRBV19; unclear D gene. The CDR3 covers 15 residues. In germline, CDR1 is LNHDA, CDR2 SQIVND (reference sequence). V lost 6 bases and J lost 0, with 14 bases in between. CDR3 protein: CASREKRGMNTEAFF. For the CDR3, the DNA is TGTGCCAGTAGGGAAAAACGCGGAATGAACACTGAAGCTTTCTTT.

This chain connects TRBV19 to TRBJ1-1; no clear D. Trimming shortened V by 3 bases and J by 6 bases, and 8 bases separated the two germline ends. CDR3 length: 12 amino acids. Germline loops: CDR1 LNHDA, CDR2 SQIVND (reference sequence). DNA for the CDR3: TGTGCCAGTAGTATTGACCCGGCTGAAGCTTTCTTT. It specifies CASSIDPAEAFF.

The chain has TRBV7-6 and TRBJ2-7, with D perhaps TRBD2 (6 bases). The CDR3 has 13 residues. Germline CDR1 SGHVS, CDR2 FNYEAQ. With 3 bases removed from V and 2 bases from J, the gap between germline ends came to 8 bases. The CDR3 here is CASSLRETYEQYF. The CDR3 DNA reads TGTGCCAGCAGCTTGCGGGAAACCTACGAGCAGTACTTC. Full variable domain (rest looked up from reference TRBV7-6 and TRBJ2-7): GAGVSQSPRYKVTKRGQDVALRCDPISGHVSLYWYRQALGQGPEFLTYFNYEAQQDKSGLPNDRFSAERPEGSISTLTIQRTEQRDSAMYRCASSLRETYEQYFGPGTRLTVT.

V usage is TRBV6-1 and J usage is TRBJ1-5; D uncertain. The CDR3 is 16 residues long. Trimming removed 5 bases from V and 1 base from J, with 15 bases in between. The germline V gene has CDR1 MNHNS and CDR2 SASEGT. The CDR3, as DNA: TGTGCCAGCAGTAGCCAAGGACTCAAGAGCAATCAGCCCCAGCATTTT. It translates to CASSSQGLKSNQPQHF.

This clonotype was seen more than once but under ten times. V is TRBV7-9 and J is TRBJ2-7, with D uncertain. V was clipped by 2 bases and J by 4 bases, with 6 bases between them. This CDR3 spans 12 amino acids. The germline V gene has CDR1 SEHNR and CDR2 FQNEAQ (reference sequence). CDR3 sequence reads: CASSLTTYEQYF. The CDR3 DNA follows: TGTGCCAGCAGCTTAACGACATACGAGCAGTACTTC.

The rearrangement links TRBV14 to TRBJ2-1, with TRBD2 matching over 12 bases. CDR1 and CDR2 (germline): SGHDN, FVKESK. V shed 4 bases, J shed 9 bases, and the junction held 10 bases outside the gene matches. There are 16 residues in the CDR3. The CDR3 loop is CASSPLGTSGLVEQFF. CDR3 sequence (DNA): TGTGCCAGCAGCCCCCTGGGGACTAGCGGGTTAGTTGAGCAGTTCTTC.

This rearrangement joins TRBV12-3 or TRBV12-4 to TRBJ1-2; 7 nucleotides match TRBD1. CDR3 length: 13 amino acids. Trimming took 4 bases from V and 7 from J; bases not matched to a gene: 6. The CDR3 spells CASSSPGTAGYTF. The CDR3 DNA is TGTGCCAGCAGTTCCCCCGGGACAGCTGGCTACACCTTC.

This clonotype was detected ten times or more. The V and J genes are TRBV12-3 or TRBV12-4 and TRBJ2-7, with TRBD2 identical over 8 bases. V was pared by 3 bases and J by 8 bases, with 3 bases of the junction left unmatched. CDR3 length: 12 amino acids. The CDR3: CASSFGRGKQYF. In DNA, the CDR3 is TGTGCCAGCAGTTTCGGGAGGGGAAAGCAGTACTTC.

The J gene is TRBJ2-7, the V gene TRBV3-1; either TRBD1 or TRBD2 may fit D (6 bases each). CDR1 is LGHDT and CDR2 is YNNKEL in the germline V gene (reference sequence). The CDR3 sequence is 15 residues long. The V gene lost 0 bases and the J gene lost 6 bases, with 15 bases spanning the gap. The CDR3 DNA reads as TGTGCCAGCAGCCAAGACAGAACACAGGGAGGCGAGCAGTACTTC. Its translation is CASSQDRTQGGEQYF.

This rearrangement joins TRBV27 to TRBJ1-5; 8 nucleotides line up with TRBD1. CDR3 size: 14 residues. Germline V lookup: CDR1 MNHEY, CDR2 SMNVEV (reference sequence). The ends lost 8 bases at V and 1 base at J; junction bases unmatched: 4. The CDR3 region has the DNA TGTGCCAGCTCAGGGGGCGCGAGCAATCAGCCCCAGCATTTT. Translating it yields CASSGGASNQPQHF.

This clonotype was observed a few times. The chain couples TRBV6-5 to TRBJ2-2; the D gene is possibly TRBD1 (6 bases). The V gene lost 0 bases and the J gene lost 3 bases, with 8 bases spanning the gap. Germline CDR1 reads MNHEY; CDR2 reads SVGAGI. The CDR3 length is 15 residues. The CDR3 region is CASSYSPGDTGELFF. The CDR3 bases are TGTGCCAGCAGTTACTCACCAGGGGACACCGGGGAGCTGTTTTTT.

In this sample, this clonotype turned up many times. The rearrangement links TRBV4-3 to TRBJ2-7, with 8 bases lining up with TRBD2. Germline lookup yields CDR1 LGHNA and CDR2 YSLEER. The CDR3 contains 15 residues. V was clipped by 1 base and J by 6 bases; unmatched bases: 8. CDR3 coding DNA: TGCGCCAGCAGCCAAGTTGCAGCGGGAGAGGGCGAGCAGTACTTC. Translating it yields CASSQVAAGEGEQYF.

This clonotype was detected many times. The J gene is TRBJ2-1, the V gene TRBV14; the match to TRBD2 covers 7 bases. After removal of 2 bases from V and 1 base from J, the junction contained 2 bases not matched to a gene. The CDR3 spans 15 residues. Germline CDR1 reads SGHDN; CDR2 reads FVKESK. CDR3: CASSQTGGSYNEQFF. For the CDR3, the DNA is TGTGCCAGCAGCCAAACGGGAGGTTCCTACAATGAGCAGTTCTTC.

CDR3 sequence (DNA): TGTGCCAGCAGCTTAACGGGGGGGGCCGAGGATACTGAAGCTTTCTTT. Translated: CASSLTGGAEDTEAFF. The V call is TRBV7-3, the J call TRBJ1-1; a possible D gene is TRBD1 (6 bases). The V end was cut by 0 bases, the J end by 5 bases, with 16 bases between. The CDR3 is 16 residues long. The germline CDR1 and CDR2 sequences are SGHTA and FQGTGA. The full variable domain, with the rest looked up from reference TRBV7-3 and TRBJ1-1, is GAGVSQTPSNKVTEKGKYVELRCDPISGHTALYWYRQSLGQGPEFLIYFQGTGAADDSGLPNDRFFAVRPEGSVSTLKIQRTERGDSAVYLCASSLTGGAEDTEAFFGQGTRLTVV.

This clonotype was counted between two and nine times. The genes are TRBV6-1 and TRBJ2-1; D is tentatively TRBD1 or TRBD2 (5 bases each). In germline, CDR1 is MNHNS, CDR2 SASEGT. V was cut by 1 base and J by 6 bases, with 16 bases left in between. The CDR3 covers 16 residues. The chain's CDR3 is CASSEDGSGHSNEQFF. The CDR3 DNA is TGTGCCAGCAGTGAAGACGGCAGCGGACACTCCAATGAGCAGTTCTTC.

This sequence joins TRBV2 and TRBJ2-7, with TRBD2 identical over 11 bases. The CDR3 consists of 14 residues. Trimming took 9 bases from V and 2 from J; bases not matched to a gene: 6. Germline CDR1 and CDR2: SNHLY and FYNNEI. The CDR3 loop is CASASGRTPYEQYF. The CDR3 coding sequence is TGTGCCAGTGCTAGCGGGAGGACCCCCTACGAGCAGTACTTC.

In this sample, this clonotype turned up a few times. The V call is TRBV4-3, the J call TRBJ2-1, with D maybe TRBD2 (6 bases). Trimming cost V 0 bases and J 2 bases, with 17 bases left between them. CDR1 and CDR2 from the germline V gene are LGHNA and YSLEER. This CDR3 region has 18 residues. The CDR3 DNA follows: TGCGCCAGCAGCCAAGATCGCCAAGTAGGGGAGGCCTACAATGAGCAGTTCTTC. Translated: CASSQDRQVGEAYNEQFF.

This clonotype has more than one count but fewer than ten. CDR3 protein: CASSQDPPRTAGEQFF. The CDR3 DNA is TGCGCCAGCAGCCAAGATCCGCCGAGGACCGCGGGGGAGCAGTTCTTC. The chain employs TRBV4-3 and TRBJ2-1; TRBD2 might be the D (6 bases). The V and J ends lost 0 bases and 10 bases respectively, with 19 bases between them. CDR1 and CDR2 (germline): LGHNA, YSLEER. CDR3 size: 16 residues.

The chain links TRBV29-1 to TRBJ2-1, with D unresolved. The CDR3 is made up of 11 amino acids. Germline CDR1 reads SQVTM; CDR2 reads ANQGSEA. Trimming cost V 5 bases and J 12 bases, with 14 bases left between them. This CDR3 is CSVPRGEGQFF. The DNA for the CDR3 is TGCAGCGTTCCACGTGGGGAAGGGCAGTTCTTC.

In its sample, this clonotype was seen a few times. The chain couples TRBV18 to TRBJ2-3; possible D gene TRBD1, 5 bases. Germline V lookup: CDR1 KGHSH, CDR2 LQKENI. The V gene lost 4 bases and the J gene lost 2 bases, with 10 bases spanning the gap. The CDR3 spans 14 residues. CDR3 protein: CASSRTRDTDTQYF. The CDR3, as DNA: TGTGCCAGCTCACGAACCAGGGACACAGATACGCAGTATTTT.

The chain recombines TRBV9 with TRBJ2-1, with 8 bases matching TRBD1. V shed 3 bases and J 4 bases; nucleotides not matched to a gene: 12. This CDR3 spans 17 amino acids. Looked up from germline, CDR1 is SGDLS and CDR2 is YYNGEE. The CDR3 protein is CASSAPQGTGPYNEQFF. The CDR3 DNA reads TGTGCCAGCAGCGCCCCGCAAGGGACAGGACCTTACAATGAGCAGTTCTTC.

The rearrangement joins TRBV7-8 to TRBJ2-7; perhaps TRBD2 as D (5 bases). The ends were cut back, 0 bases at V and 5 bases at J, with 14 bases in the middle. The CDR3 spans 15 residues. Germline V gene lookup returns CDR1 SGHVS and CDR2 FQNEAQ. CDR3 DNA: TGTGCCAGCAGCTTAGCGCTAGCACCTTTAGACGAGCAGTACTTC. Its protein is CASSLALAPLDEQYF.

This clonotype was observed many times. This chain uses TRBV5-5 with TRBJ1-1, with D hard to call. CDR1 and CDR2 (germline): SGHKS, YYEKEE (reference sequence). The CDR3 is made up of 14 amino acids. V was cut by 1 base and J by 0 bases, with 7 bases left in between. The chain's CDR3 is CASSLNRMNTEAFF. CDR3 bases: TGTGCCAGCAGCTTGAACAGAATGAACACTGAAGCTTTCTTT. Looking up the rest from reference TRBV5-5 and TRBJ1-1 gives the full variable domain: DAGVTQSPTHLIKTRGQQVTLRCSPISGHKSVSWYQQVLGQGPQFIFQYYEKEERGRGNFPDRFSARQFPNYSSELNVNALLLGDSALYLCASSLNRMNTEAFFGQGTRLTVV.